This T cell receptor beta chain emerged from a study of CD8 T cells in Susac syndrome. Looked up from germline, CDR1 is SGDLS and CDR2 is YYNGEE. Between the trimmed V and J ends, which lost 3 bases and 6 bases, there was a span of 16 bases. This CDR3 has 14 amino acids. Random-hexamer reverse transcription was applied to roughly 0.5 to 1 ug RNA. TCRdb reprocessed the immunoSEQ multiplex PCR reads with MiXCR, giving one entry per CDR3 protein. The data contain around 150,000 distinct CDR3 sequences, approximately 95% of them singletons. Sequencing was done on a sample of CD8+ T cells from PBMCs. The V and J genes are TRBV9 and TRBJ2-7, with D possibly matching TRBD2 (5 bases). The sequence derives from a human donor with Susac syndrome. The CDR3 region is CASSGTQRPFEQYF. The CDR3 nucleotides are TGTGCCAGCAGCGGGACTCAAAGACCATTCGAGCAGTACTTC.